This T cell receptor beta chain is from a study of persistence of HIV-infected CD4 T cells. This clone was seen only a few times. What it binds is unknown. Study-level findings and limits: TCRbeta richness was lower in CMV- and Gag-responding cells than in anti-CD3/anti-CD28-responding cells.

The immunoSEQ assay was version 4, run in survey mode. Genomic DNA was diluted to 10 ng/uL, up to about 1 ug per sample. Produced via immunoSEQ multiplex PCR; TCRdb's table is partial and in-frame only. The sample carries 45,000 or so clones, about nine tenths recorded once. Anti-CD3/anti-CD28 beads served as a nonspecific positive control stimulus. Responding CD4+ T cells were sorted by upregulation of both CD40 ligand and CD69. Suppressive ART was started during chronic HIV-1 infection in these adults. The V gene's germline CDR1 is LGHDT and CDR2 YNNKEL (reference sequence). The CDR3 has 16 residues. The V gene end was trimmed by 7 bases and the J gene end by 2 bases; junction bases not matched to a gene: 12.

The TCR comes from an adult woman with HIV who was CMV-seropositive. The chain joins TRBV3-1 (or the pseudogene TRBV3-2) to TRBJ1-1; 8 bases fit TRBD1. Sequencing used CD4+ T cells sorted from PBMCs after roughly 18-hour stimulation, obtained from a patient who received antiretroviral therapy. For the CDR3, the DNA is TGTGCCAGCACCCCGATTGACAGGGGATATAACACTGAAGCTTTCTTT. As protein: CASTPIDRGYNTEAFF.